This T cell receptor beta chain was sequenced during a study of control samples from healthy donors and cancer patients. This CDR3 spans 15 amino acids. V gave up 5 bases and J gave up 7 bases, with 19 bases separating them. The germline V gene has CDR1 PRHDT and CDR2 FYEKMQ (reference sequence). This clone has just one count. Libraries were prepared by immunoSEQ multiplex PCR; TCRdb keeps only in-frame clonotypes and omits some of them. The repertoire holds some 150,000 clones, with roughly 89% as singletons. The rearrangement joins TRBV13 to TRBJ2-3, with D tentatively TRBD1 (6 bases). The receptor was isolated from a man younger than 45 in good health. Sequenced sample: blood. CDR3 sequence reads: CASSPTDSLGYTQYF. The CDR3 DNA follows: TGTGCCAGCAGCCCGACGGACAGCCTAGGGTATACGCAGTATTTT.